This T cell receptor (beta chain) derives from a study of breast tumors, draining lymph nodes, adjacent tissues (dated by TCRdb to 2016 to 2017). For the wider study: TCR beta repertoires were compared across tumor, adjacent nontumor tissue and axillary lymph nodes obtained from breast cancer patients. The study aimed to assess the relationships and possible T-cell exchange between tumor, surrounding tissue and draining lymph node repertoires in human breast cancer.

Lymph node samples were obtained from the axillary draining lymph nodes of breast cancer patients. With regard to this clonotype: This clone's antigen is unknown. Per-nucleotide qualities are absent, and no much larger clonotype sits a single base away.

What the work shows at the level of the full study, not this receptor alone: The data were considered consistent with the idea that most tumor T cells come from the lymph node and then expand in tumor tissue. Rather than being directly demonstrated, the conclusion that tumor T cells originate in lymph nodes was presented as consistent with a hypothesis. Tumors showed preferential V and J gene usage, and their T-cell repertoire diversity fell below that of lymph nodes yet above that of nontumor tissue. Tumor and nontumor tissue repertoires were significantly more similar in luminal-like than in basal-like breast cancer.

The CDR3 runs 12 residues from the cysteine to the phenylalanine. Only the CDR3 DNA is retained, 36 bases long and in frame from the first base. Per the germline V gene, SGHRS is the CDR1 and YFSETQ is the CDR2. V is reduced by 1 base and J by 14 bases, leaving a spacing of 10 bases between them. Sequenced on an Illumina HiSeq 2000. TCR beta chain libraries were generated by multiplex PCR amplification. High-throughput sequencing was used to analyze the amplified TCR beta chain products. TCRdb passed the public sequencing reads through fastp at Q25 and MiXCR, retaining productive beta sequences. Entries that share a CDR3 protein sequence are merged under the most common genes and DNA. The sample table contains 160,000 or so distinct CDR3 sequences; only one count was recorded for approximately 30% of them. The leading ten clones occupy roughly 3.8% of the sample.

The source material was axillary lymph node tissue. In this chain, TRBV5-1 is recombined with TRBJ1-6, with TRBD1 as a weak D call on 5 bases. This TCR was sampled from a female donor with breast cancer. Some clones in this sample may be carry-over from other donors' samples. The encoded CDR3 is CASSLTGMTLHF. Here is the DNA: TGCGCCAGCAGCTTGACAGGTATGACCCTCCACTTT.